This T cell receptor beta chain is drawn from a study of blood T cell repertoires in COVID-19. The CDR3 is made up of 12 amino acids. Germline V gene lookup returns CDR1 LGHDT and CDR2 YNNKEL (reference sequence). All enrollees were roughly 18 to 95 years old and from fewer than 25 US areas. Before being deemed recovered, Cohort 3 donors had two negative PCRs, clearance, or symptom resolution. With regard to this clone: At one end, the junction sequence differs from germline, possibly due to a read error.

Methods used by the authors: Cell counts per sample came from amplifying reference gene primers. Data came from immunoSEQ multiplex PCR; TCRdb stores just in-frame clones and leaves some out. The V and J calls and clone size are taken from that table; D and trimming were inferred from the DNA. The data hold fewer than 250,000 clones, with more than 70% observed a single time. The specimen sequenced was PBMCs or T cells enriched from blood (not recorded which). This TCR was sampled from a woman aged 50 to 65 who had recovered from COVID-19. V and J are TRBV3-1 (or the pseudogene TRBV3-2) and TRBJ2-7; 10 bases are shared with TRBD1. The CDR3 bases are TGTGCCAGCAGCCAAGCTGGGACAGGGGCACGGTTC. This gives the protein CASSQAGTGARF.